This T cell receptor beta chain was recovered during a study of regulatory dendritic cells for organ transplantation. With V trimmed by 0 bases and J by 5 bases, 6 bases remained unmatched. Germline V gene data show CDR1 as LGHNT and CDR2 as FRNRAP. This CDR3 has 16 residues. The data were produced by immunoSEQ multiplex PCR, yet TCRdb's version contains in-frame clones alone and is incomplete. The data hold roughly 27,000 clones, with 82% observed a single time. The sequencing input was naive CD8+ T cells from blood. Subset of the sample: CD45RA+ naive T cells. This clonotype was sampled from a human donor in good health. V gene TRBV12-5 combines with J gene TRBJ2-5; 10 nucleotides match TRBD2. CDR3 in DNA: TGTGCTAGTGGTTTGGTGGTAGCGGGGGGTGGGGAGACCCAGTACTTC. This sequence encodes CASGLVVAGGGETQYF.